These T cell receptor beta chains were read from a single sample in a study of sequential checkpoint blockade in melanoma. Sequencing was performed with immunoSEQ multiplex PCR; in TCRdb, only in-frame clones are kept and a portion is missing. Here the sample spans around 34,000 clones, less than 85% being singletons. This sample comprised CD8+ T cells sorted from blood (inferred from file names), obtained from a patient given nivolumab and ipilimumab in sequence. The receptor set was obtained from a human donor with melanoma. Both conserved end residues are part of each CDR3. D genes are given only for firm matches. Clone size is shown for a subset of rows, as once, few, many or a class of expanded clone.

V: TRBV10-3; J: TRBJ2-7; D: TRBD1; size: .; DNA: TGTGCCATCAGTGAGAGGGACAGGGGGCCCTACGAGCAGTACTTC; CDR3: CAISERDRGPYEQYF
V: TRBV4-1; J: TRBJ2-1; D: .; size: once; DNA: TGCGCCAGCAGTCAGAGGGTGGGTGAGCAGTTCTTC; CDR3: CASSQRVGEQFF
V: TRBV7-9; J: TRBJ2-3; D: .; size: .; DNA: TGTGCCAGCAGCTTTTGGCGGGACCCCACAGATACGCAGTATTTT; CDR3: CASSFWRDPTDTQYF
V: TRBV6-5; J: TRBJ1-1; D: .; size: .; DNA: TGTGCCAGCAGACAAGTGAACACTGAAGCTTTCTTT; CDR3: CASRQVNTEAFF
V: TRBV9; J: TRBJ2-5; D: TRBD1; size: once; DNA: TGTGCCAGCAGCGACTCCGACAGGGAGCTGTACCAAGAGACCCAGTACTTC; CDR3: CASSDSDRELYQETQYF
V: TRBV7-9; J: TRBJ2-3; D: .; size: .; DNA: TGTGCCAGCAGCACGAACCGGGACATCACAGATACGCAGTATTTT; CDR3: CASSTNRDITDTQYF
V: TRBV28; J: TRBJ2-1; D: .; size: few; DNA: TGTGCCAGCAGTTTACCCGGTTTGTCGTACAATGAGCAGTTCTTC; CDR3: CASSLPGLSYNEQFF
V: TRBV19; J: TRBJ1-2; D: .; size: .; DNA: TGTGCCAGTAGTCTCGGGTCCCGGGGGTATGGCTACACCTTC; CDR3: CASSLGSRGYGYTF
V: TRBV27; J: TRBJ2-1; D: .; size: .; DNA: TGTGCCAGCAGCACCAGGGGATTCCAGTTCTTC; CDR3: CASSTRGFQFF
V: TRBV10-3; J: TRBJ2-3; D: .; size: .; DNA: TGTGCCATCAGTGGTCGGACAGCACCGGACGGCACAGATACGCAGTATTTT; CDR3: CAISGRTAPDGTDTQYF
V: TRBV6-5; J: TRBJ2-1; D: .; size: once; DNA: TGTGCCTCGGGGGTTTACGATGAGCAGTTCTTC; CDR3: CASGVYDEQFF
V: TRBV19; J: TRBJ1-1; D: .; size: few; DNA: TGTGCCAGTAGTGATTATGAGGGACTTGAAGCTTTCTTT; CDR3: CASSDYEGLEAFF
V: TRBV5-5; J: TRBJ2-3; D: .; size: .; DNA: TGTGCCAGCAGCTCCACTCCGGGACACCCTGTGGATACGCAGTATTTT; CDR3: CASSSTPGHPVDTQYF
V: TRBV2; J: TRBJ1-1; D: .; size: .; DNA: TGTGCCAGCAGTAGGGGGACCGGTGAAGCTTTCTTT; CDR3: CASSRGTGEAFF
V: TRBV13; J: TRBJ1-2; D: TRBD1; size: .; DNA: TGTGCCAGCAGCTTAGATTCGACAGGGGGTGCATATGGCTACACCTTC; CDR3: CASSLDSTGGAYGYTF
V: TRBV6-5; J: TRBJ2-3; D: .; size: .; DNA: TGTGCCAGCAGTACAAAACCAGATACGCAGTATTTT; CDR3: CASSTKPDTQYF
V: TRBV6-1; J: TRBJ2-3; D: TRBD2; size: .; DNA: TGTGCCAGCAGTCTTAGCGGGAGAACAGATACGCAGTATTTT; CDR3: CASSLSGRTDTQYF
V: TRBV5-8; J: TRBJ2-7; D: .; size: .; DNA: TGTGCCAGCAGCTTGGGGGACTCCTCCTACGAGCAGTACTTC; CDR3: CASSLGDSSYEQYF
V: TRBV27; J: TRBJ2-2; D: .; size: .; DNA: TGTGCCAGCAGTTTACCCGGCCACGGCGGATTTCGCGGGGAGCTGTTTTTT; CDR3: CASSLPGHGGFRGELFF
V: TRBV5-1; J: TRBJ1-2; D: .; size: once; DNA: TGCGCCAGCAGCTCCCGGTGGGGGGGCGATAACTATGGCTACACCTTC; CDR3: CASSSRWGGDNYGYTF
V: TRBV4-3; J: TRBJ1-1; D: .; size: few; DNA: TGCGCCAGCAGCCTTCGTAGGGGGGGATTGAACACTGAAGCTTTCTTT; CDR3: CASSLRRGGLNTEAFF
V: TRBV9; J: TRBJ1-2; D: TRBD1; size: .; DNA: TGTGCCAGCAGCGCCCCGGGACAGGGAGGCGGCTACACCTTC; CDR3: CASSAPGQGGGYTF
V: TRBV27; J: TRBJ1-1; D: .; size: .; DNA: TGTGCCAGCAGTTTAGGGTCAGGGTTTCGCACTGAAGCTTTCTTT; CDR3: CASSLGSGFRTEAFF
V: TRBV27; J: TRBJ1-2; D: TRBD1; size: once; DNA: TGTGCCAGCAGTCCAGGGGGACGGACTAACTATGGCTACACCTTC; CDR3: CASSPGGRTNYGYTF
V: TRBV6-6; J: TRBJ1-3; D: .; size: .; DNA: TGTGCCAGCACTGACAGCACCTCTGGAAACACCATATATTTT; CDR3: CASTDSTSGNTIYF
V: TRBV27; J: TRBJ2-1; D: TRBD2; size: .; DNA: TGTGCCAGCACACCCGGGACTAGCGGGAGGAATGAGCAGTTCTTC; CDR3: CASTPGTSGRNEQFF
V: TRBV14; J: TRBJ2-1; D: TRBD1; size: .; DNA: TGTGCCAGCAGCCATCCGGGACAGGGGACCGAGCAGTTCTTC; CDR3: CASSHPGQGTEQFF
V: TRBV6-5; J: TRBJ2-7; D: .; size: .; DNA: TGTGCCAGCAGTTACGCGCCTATCTACGAGCAGTACTTC; CDR3: CASSYAPIYEQYF
V: TRBV10-3; J: TRBJ1-1; D: .; size: .; DNA: TGTGCCATCAGTGACAGAACGAACACTGAAGCTTTCTTT; CDR3: CAISDRTNTEAFF
V: TRBV7-9; J: TRBJ2-3; D: TRBD2; size: .; DNA: TGTGCCAGCAGCTTACTAGCGGGAGGCACAGATACGCAGTATTTT; CDR3: CASSLLAGGTDTQYF
V: TRBV7-9; J: TRBJ2-5; D: .; size: .; DNA: TGTGCCAGCAGCCCCGGACAGAAGACCCAGTACTTC; CDR3: CASSPGQKTQYF
V: TRBV29-1; J: TRBJ2-1; D: .; size: .; DNA: TGCAGCGTTGTTATGCTATCCTACAATGAGCAGTTCTTC; CDR3: CSVVMLSYNEQFF
V: TRBV7-2; J: TRBJ1-4; D: .; size: once; DNA: TGTGCCTCGTCCGAGAATGAAAAACTGTTTTTT; CDR3: CASSENEKLFF
V: TRBV27; J: TRBJ2-1; D: TRBD2; size: .; DNA: TGTGCCAGCAGTTTATCGGCAGGGACGGGGGGCAATGAGCAGTTCTTC; CDR3: CASSLSAGTGGNEQFF
V: TRBV30; J: TRBJ1-1; D: .; size: .; DNA: TGTGCCTGGAGTGTTAAGAGGGGGAACCTGAACACTGAAGCTTTCTTT; CDR3: CAWSVKRGNLNTEAFF
V: TRBV27; J: TRBJ2-7; D: .; size: .; DNA: TGTGCCAGCAGTTCAAACTACGAGCAGTACTTC; CDR3: CASSSNYEQYF
V: TRBV4-1; J: TRBJ1-2; D: .; size: .; DNA: TGCGCCAGCAGCCAAGATCGAGGGGGAGAGGGCTACACCTTC; CDR3: CASSQDRGGEGYTF
V: TRBV5-1; J: TRBJ2-3; D: TRBD2; size: .; DNA: TGCGCCAGCTGGACTAGCGGGACCACAGATACGCAGTATTTT; CDR3: CASWTSGTTDTQYF
V: TRBV7-9; J: TRBJ2-1; D: .; size: .; DNA: TGTGCCAGCAGCCCCCCACGGGAGGGGGCGGATGAGCAGTTCTTC; CDR3: CASSPPREGADEQFF
V: TRBV4-3; J: TRBJ1-4; D: .; size: .; DNA: TGCGCCAGCAGCCAAGAGGGGCCAGGGCGGAATGAAAAACTGTTTTTT; CDR3: CASSQEGPGRNEKLFF
V: TRBV7-9; J: TRBJ2-7; D: TRBD1; size: few; DNA: TGTGCCAGCAGTTTAGACACAGGGGGCCGGAACGAGCAGTACTTC; CDR3: CASSLDTGGRNEQYF
V: TRBV28; J: TRBJ2-5; D: TRBD1; size: .; DNA: TGTGCCAGCAGTCCCGGAGGGTGGGGGGGACAGGGAATCAAAGAGACCCAGTACTTC; CDR3: CASSPGGWGGQGIKETQYF
V: TRBV30; J: TRBJ2-1; D: TRBD1; size: .; DNA: TGTGCCTGGAGGGCGGTGGGACAGGGGCAAAACAATGAGCAGTTCTTC; CDR3: CAWRAVGQGQNNEQFF
V: TRBV29-1; J: TRBJ2-3; D: .; size: .; DNA: TGCAGCGTGTTGGACAGCTCGGACGCAGATACGCAGTATTTT; CDR3: CSVLDSSDADTQYF
V: TRBV28; J: TRBJ2-7; D: .; size: .; DNA: TGTGCCAGCAGTTTAAGTGAGAGCTACGAGCAGTACTTC; CDR3: CASSLSESYEQYF
V: TRBV7-9; J: TRBJ1-1; D: .; size: .; DNA: TGTGCCAGCAGTTCGGTAGGGGGAAAGGCTGAAGCTTTCTTT; CDR3: CASSSVGGKAEAFF
V: TRBV29-1; J: TRBJ2-7; D: .; size: few; DNA: TGCAGCGTTGACGACACCTACGAGCAGTACTTC; CDR3: CSVDDTYEQYF
V: TRBV7-8; J: TRBJ2-2; D: .; size: .; DNA: TGTGCCAGCAGCTTAGGAAAGGCAGGACCGGACTTTTGGGAGCTGTTTTTT; CDR3: CASSLGKAGPDFWELFF
V: TRBV5-5; J: TRBJ2-7; D: TRBD1; size: .; DNA: TGTGCCAGCAGCCTAGGCACAGGGGGACGACAGTACTTC; CDR3: CASSLGTGGRQYF
V: TRBV13; J: TRBJ2-2; D: TRBD1; size: .; DNA: TGTGCCAGCAGCTCCGGGACAGGGGCCACCGGGGAGCTGTTTTTT; CDR3: CASSSGTGATGELFF
V: TRBV7-9; J: TRBJ2-2; D: TRBD1; size: .; DNA: TGTGCCAGCAGCTTAGCGGGACAGCCGAACACCGGGGAGCTGTTTTTT; CDR3: CASSLAGQPNTGELFF
V: TRBV28; J: TRBJ1-5; D: .; size: .; DNA: TGTGCCAGCAGTTTTGGGGGCAGGAATCAGCCCCAGCATTTT; CDR3: CASSFGGRNQPQHF
V: TRBV4-1; J: TRBJ1-2; D: .; size: medium-sized; DNA: TGCGCCAGCAGCCAAGATCATAGAGGGAATGGCTACACCTTC; CDR3: CASSQDHRGNGYTF
V: TRBV27; J: TRBJ2-6; D: .; size: .; DNA: TGTGCCAGCAGTCTTTCACCAGGGTCTGGGGCCAACGTCCTGACTTTC; CDR3: CASSLSPGSGANVLTF
V: TRBV5-6; J: TRBJ1-5; D: TRBD1; size: once; DNA: TGTGCCAGCCTCGGGTCATCGGAGACAGGGGCTCGCAATCAGCCCCAGCATTTT; CDR3: CASLGSSETGARNQPQHF
V: TRBV6-5; J: TRBJ2-7; D: TRBD1; size: .; DNA: TGTGCCAGCAGTTACTCGACAGGGACCTACGAGCAGTACTTC; CDR3: CASSYSTGTYEQYF